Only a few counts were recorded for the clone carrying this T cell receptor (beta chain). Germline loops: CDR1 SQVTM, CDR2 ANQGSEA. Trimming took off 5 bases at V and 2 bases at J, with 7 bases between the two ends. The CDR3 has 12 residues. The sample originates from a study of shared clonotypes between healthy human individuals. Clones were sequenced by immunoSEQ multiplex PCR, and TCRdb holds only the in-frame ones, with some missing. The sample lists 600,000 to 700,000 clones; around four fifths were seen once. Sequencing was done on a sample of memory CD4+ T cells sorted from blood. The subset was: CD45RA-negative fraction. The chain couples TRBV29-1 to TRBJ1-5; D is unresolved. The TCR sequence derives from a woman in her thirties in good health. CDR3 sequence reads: CSVLQGNQPQHF. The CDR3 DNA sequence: TGCAGCGTTCTCCAGGGCAATCAGCCCCAGCATTTT. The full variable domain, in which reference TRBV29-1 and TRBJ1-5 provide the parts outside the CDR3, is SAVISQKPSRDICQRGTSLTIQCQVDSQVTMMFWYRQQPGQSLTLIATANQGSEATYESGFVIDKFPISRPNLTFSTLTVSNMSPEDSSIYLCSVLQGNQPQHFGDGTRLSIL.